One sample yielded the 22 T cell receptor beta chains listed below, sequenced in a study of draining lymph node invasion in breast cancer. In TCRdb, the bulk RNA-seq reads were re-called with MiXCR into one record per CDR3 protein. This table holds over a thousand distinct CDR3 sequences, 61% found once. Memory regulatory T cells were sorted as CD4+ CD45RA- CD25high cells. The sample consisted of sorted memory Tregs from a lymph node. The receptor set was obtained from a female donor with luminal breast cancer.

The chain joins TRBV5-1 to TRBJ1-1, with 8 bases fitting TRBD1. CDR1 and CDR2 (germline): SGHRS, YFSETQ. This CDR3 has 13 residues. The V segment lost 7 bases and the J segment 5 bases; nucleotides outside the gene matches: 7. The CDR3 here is CASRQGMDTEAFF. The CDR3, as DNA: TGCGCCAGCCGACAGGGGATGGATACTGAAGCTTTCTTT.

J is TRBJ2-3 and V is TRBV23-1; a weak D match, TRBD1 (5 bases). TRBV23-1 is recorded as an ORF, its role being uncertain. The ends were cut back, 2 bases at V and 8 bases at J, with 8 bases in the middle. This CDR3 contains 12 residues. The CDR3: CASSQQGSTQYF. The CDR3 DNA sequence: TGCGCCAGCAGTCAACAGGGTAGTACGCAGTATTTT.

CDR3 nucleotide sequence: TGCAGTGCTGTCGTGACTCTCAGGCATACGCAGTATTTT. It specifies CSAVVTLRHTQYF. The chain links TRBV20-1 to TRBJ2-3; D is unclear. This CDR3 region has 13 residues. V was clipped by 5 bases and J by 7 bases, with 16 bases between them. In germline, CDR1 is DFQATT, CDR2 SNEGSKA (reference sequence).

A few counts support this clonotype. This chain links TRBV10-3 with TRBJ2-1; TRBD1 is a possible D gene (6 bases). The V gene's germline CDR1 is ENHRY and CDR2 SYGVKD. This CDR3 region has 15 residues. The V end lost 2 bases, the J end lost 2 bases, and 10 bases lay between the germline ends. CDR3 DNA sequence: TGTGCCATCAGTGAGCAGGGGCTGGCCTACAATGAGCAGTTCTTC. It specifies CAISEQGLAYNEQFF.

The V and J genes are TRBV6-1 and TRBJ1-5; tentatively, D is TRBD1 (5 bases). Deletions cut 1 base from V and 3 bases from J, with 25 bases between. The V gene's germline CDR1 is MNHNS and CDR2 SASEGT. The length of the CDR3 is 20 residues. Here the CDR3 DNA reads TGTGCCAGCAGTGAAGTAACAGGAGCTTCCCTCCCCTCGTACAATCAGCCCCAGCATTTT. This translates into CASSEVTGASLPSYNQPQHF.

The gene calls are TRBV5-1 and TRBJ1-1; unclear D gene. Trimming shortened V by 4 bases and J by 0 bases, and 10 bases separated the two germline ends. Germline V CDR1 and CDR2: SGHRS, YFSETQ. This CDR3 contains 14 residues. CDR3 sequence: CASSLDGVNTEAFF. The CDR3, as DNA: TGCGCCAGCAGCCTGGACGGGGTGAACACTGAAGCTTTCTTT.

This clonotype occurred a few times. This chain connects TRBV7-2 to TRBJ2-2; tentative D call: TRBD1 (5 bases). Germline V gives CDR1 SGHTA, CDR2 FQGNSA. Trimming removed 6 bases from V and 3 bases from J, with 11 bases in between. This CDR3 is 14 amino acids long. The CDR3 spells CASSPTAYTGELFF. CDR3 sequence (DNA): TGTGCCAGCAGTCCGACAGCATACACCGGGGAGCTGTTTTTT.

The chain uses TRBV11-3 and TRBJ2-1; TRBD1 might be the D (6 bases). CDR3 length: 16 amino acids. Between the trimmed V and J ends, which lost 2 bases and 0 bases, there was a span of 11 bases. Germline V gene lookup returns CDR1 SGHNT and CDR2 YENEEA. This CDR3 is CASSLSGDPSYNEQFF. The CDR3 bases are TGTGCCAGCAGCTTATCAGGGGACCCCTCCTACAATGAGCAGTTCTTC.

CDR3 nucleotide sequence: TGTGCCAGCAGCCCCTGGGTGTTCCACTCTGGAAACACCATATATTTT. Translation: CASSPWVFHSGNTIYF. The chain couples TRBV13 to TRBJ1-3; D not certain. This CDR3 comprises 16 residues. V lost 5 bases and J 0 bases, leaving 14 bases between the germline ends. The germline gives CDR1 PRHDT, CDR2 FYEKMQ (reference sequence).

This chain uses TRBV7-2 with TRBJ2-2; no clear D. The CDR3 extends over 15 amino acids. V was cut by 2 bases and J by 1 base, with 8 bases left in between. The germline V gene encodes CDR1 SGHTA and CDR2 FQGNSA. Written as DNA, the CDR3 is TGTGCCAGCAGCTTACGGACGGGGAACACCGGGGAGCTGTTTTTT. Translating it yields CASSLRTGNTGELFF.

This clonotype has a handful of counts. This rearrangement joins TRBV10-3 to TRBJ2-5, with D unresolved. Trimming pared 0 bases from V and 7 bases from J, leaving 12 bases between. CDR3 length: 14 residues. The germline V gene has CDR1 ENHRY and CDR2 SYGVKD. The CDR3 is CAISESQAVGTQYF. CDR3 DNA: TGTGCCATCAGTGAGTCCCAGGCTGTAGGGACCCAGTACTTC.

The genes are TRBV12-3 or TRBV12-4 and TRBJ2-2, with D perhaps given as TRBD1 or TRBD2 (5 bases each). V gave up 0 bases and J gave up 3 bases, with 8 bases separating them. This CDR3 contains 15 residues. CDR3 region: CASSLAGAHTGELFF. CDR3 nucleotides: TGTGCCAGCAGTTTAGCCGGGGCCCACACCGGGGAGCTGTTTTTT.

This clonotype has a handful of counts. In DNA form, the CDR3 reads TGTGCCAGCAGCTTAGGTCCGAACAATGAGCAGTTCTTC. Protein product: CASSLGPNNEQFF. This sequence joins TRBV7-6 and TRBJ2-1; D unclear. Deletions cut 1 base from V and 5 bases from J, with 6 bases between. CDR3 length: 13 amino acids. Germline V gene lookup returns CDR1 SGHVS and CDR2 FNYEAQ.

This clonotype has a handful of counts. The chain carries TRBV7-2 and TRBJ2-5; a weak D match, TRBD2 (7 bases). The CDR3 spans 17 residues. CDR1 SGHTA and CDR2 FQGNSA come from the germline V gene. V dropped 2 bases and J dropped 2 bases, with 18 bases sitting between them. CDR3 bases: TGTGCCAGCAGCTTATCGGGGGGCCTCACGGTACAAGAGACCCAGTACTTC. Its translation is CASSLSGGLTVQETQYF.

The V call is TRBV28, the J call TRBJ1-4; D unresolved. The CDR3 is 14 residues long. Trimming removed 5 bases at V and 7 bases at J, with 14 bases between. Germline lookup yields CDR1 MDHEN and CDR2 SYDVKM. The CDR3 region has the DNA TGTGCCAGCAGTCAGACTTACGTTGGTGAAAAACTGTTTTTT. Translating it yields CASSQTYVGEKLFF.

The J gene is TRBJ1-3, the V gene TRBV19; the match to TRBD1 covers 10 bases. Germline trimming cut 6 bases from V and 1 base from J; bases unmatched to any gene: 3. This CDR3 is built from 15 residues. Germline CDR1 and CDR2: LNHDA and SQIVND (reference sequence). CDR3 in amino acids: CASSRTGGSGNTIYF. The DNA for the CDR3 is TGTGCCAGTAGCCGGACAGGGGGATCTGGAAACACCATATATTTT.

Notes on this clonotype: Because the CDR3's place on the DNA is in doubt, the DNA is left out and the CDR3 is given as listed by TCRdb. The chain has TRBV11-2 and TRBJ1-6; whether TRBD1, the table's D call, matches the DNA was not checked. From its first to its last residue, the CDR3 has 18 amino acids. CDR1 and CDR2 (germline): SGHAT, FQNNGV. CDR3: CASSFRARGLSYNSPLHF.

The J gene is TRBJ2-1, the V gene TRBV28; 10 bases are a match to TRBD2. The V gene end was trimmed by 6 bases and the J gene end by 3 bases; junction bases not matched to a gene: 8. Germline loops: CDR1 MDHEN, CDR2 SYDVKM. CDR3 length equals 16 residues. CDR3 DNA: TGTGCCAGCAGGAAAGAGCGGGGGGGCCGCTACAATGAGCAGTTCTTC. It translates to CASRKERGGRYNEQFF.

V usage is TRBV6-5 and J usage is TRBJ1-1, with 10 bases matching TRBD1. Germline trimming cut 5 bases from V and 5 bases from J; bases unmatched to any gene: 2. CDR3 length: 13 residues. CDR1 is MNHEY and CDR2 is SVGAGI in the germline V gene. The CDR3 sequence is CASSPGQGTEAFF. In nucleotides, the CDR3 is TGTGCCAGCAGTCCGGGACAGGGGACTGAAGCTTTCTTT.

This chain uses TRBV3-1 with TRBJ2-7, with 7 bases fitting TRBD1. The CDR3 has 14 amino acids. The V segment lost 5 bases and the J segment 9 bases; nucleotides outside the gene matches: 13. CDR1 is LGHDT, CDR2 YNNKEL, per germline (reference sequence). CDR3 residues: CASSSRTGIIGQYF. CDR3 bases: TGTGCCAGCAGCAGCCGGACAGGCATCATCGGGCAGTACTTC.

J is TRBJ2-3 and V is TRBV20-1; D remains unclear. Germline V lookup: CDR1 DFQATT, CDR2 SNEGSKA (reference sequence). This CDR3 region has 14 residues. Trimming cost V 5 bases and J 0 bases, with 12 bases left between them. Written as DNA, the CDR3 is TGCAGTGCTTCTGAGACTTTGAGCACAGATACGCAGTATTTT. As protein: CSASETLSTDTQYF.

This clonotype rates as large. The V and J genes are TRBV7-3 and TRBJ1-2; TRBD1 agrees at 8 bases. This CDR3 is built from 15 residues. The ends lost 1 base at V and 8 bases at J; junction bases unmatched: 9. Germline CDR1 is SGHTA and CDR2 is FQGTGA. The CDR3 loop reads CASSLNQGAAEGYTF. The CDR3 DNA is TGTGCCAGCAGCTTAAATCAGGGGGCCGCCGAGGGCTACACCTTC.